This T cell receptor beta chain was found in a study of blood T cell repertoires in COVID-19. The CDR3 extends over 14 amino acids. Trimming removed 3 bases from V and 8 bases from J, with 17 bases in between. Measured with immunoSEQ multiplex PCR; TCRdb has only the in-frame clones, and not every one. This table holds about 260,000 clones, 75% to 95% found once. Sequenced sample: peripheral blood. This chain joins TRBV23-1 and TRBJ2-7; D call uncertain. TRBV23-1 is an open reading frame whose function is uncertain. The clonotype originates from a person aged 18-35 years with COVID-19, enrolled during active disease. CDR3 sequence: CASSHGPETPKQYF. For the CDR3, the DNA is TGCGCCAGCAGTCACGGTCCGGAGACCCCCAAGCAGTACTTC.